These 18 T cell receptor beta chains share one sample of origin, sequenced in a study of blood T cell repertoires in COVID-19. TCRdb's copy holds only in-frame clones and misses some; the assay was immunoSEQ multiplex PCR. The data contain roughly 250,000 clones, about 90% of them singletons. The specimen sequenced was PBMCs or T cells enriched from blood (not recorded which). Every receptor here comes from a woman aged 18-29 years who had recovered from COVID-19.

This chain joins TRBV5-6 and TRBJ1-3; no reliable D call. The germline V and J ends were trimmed by 0 bases and 5 bases, with 9 bases remaining between them. The CDR3 is 14 residues long. CDR1 is SGHDT and CDR2 is YYEEEE in the germline V gene. This CDR3 is CASSLGGVRNTIYF. The CDR3 nucleotides read TGTGCCAGCAGCTTGGGGGGAGTGCGAAACACCATATATTTT.

The chain is built from TRBV28 and TRBJ2-7; 9 bases are a match to TRBD1. The trim removed 6 bases at V and 1 base at J, leaving 4 bases unmatched. The CDR3 sequence is 14 residues long. The V gene's germline CDR1 is MDHEN and CDR2 SYDVKM. The CDR3 protein is CASRGTGRSYEQYF. CDR3 nucleotide sequence: TGTGCCAGCAGGGGGACAGGGAGATCCTACGAGCAGTACTTC.

The chain employs TRBV7-3 and TRBJ1-2; the match to TRBD1 covers 7 bases. V lost 0 bases to trimming and J lost 7 bases; unmatched junction nucleotides: 5. This CDR3 has 14 amino acids. The V gene's germline CDR1 is SGHTA and CDR2 FQGTGA. The CDR3 DNA reads as TGTGCCAGCAGCTTAACAGTCCAGGGGGGTGGCTACACCTTC. It codes for CASSLTVQGGGYTF.

This sequence joins TRBV24-1 and TRBJ2-1; 10 bases align to TRBD2. V lost 4 bases and J lost 10; bases outside the gene matches: 21. CDR3 length: 19 residues. Germline loops: CDR1 KGHDR, CDR2 SFDVKD. CDR3 protein: CATSERTSGSGYTRGEQFF. The DNA for the CDR3 is TGTGCCACCAGTGAGCGGACTAGCGGAAGCGGATACACGCGCGGAGAGCAGTTCTTC.

The chain links TRBV28 to TRBJ1-4; 7 bases agree with TRBD1. This CDR3 comprises 16 residues. Germline V gene lookup returns CDR1 MDHEN and CDR2 SYDVKM. Trimming removed 2 bases from V and 7 bases from J; junction bases left unmatched: 10. CDR3 sequence (DNA): TGTGCCAGCAGTTTAAGGTACAGGGGAAAAGGTGAAAAACTGTTTTTT. This translates into CASSLRYRGKGEKLFF.

The chain uses TRBV19 and TRBJ1-2; no definite D call. Germline loops: CDR1 LNHDA, CDR2 SQIVND (reference sequence). The CDR3 runs 15 residues. V lost 3 bases and J lost 0, with 11 bases in between. The CDR3 spells CASSISPRANYGYTF. The DNA of the CDR3 is TGTGCCAGTAGTATTTCACCGAGGGCTAACTATGGCTACACCTTC.

The chain recombines TRBV2 with TRBJ1-5; TRBD1 matches at 7 bases. V lost 8 bases and J lost 2; bases outside the gene matches: 15. Germline V gene sequence: CDR1 SNHLY, CDR2 FYNNEI. This CDR3 spans 17 amino acids. CDR3 region: CASAWDRRLAGNQPQHF. The CDR3, as DNA: TGTGCCAGCGCATGGGACAGAAGGTTGGCCGGCAATCAGCCCCAGCATTTT.

The V and J genes are TRBV4-1 and TRBJ2-1, with 10 bases identical to TRBD2. The CDR3 totals 18 residues. In germline, CDR1 is MGHRA, CDR2 YSYEKL. V shed 3 bases, J shed 0 bases, and the junction held 8 bases outside the gene matches. The CDR3 bases are TGCGCCAGCAGCCACCTACCAGCGGGAGGGCCCTCCTACAATGAGCAGTTCTTC. Translating gives CASSHLPAGGPSYNEQFF.

The genes are TRBV5-1 and TRBJ1-1; TRBD1 is a possible D gene (6 bases). The CDR3 is made up of 14 amino acids. Germline V gene sequence: CDR1 SGHRS, CDR2 YFSETQ. Trimming removed 3 bases from V and 1 base from J, with 10 bases in between. The CDR3 DNA sequence: TGCGCCAGCAGCTACGCCAGGGGGAACACTGAAGCTTTCTTT. Amino acids: CASSYARGNTEAFF.

This chain connects TRBV27 to TRBJ1-1; no clear D gene. CDR1 and CDR2 from the germline V gene are MNHEY and SMNVEV (reference sequence). This CDR3 comprises 16 residues. V lost 0 bases and J 3 bases, leaving 14 bases between the germline ends. The CDR3 here is CASSLSWRVKDTEAFF. The CDR3 bases are TGTGCCAGCAGTTTATCGTGGCGGGTAAAGGACACTGAAGCTTTCTTT.

The V and J genes are TRBV24-1 and TRBJ2-2, with 7 bases identical to TRBD1. The CDR3 sequence is 12 residues long. V lost 10 bases to trimming and J lost 7 bases; unmatched junction nucleotides: 5. Germline values: CDR1 KGHDR, CDR2 SFDVKD. CDR3: CATSRGHGELFF. CDR3 bases: TGTGCCACGTCAAGGGGGCACGGGGAGCTGTTTTTT.

The count of this clone is one. The J gene is TRBJ1-2, the V gene TRBV6-2 or TRBV6-3, with 7 bases fitting TRBD1. CDR3 size: 15 residues. The germline V gene encodes CDR1 MNHEY and CDR2 SVGEGT. V shed 2 bases and J 4 bases; nucleotides not matched to a gene: 7. CDR3 coding DNA: TGTGCCAGCAGTTACAGAGGGACAGCATTCTATGGCTACACCTTC. Residues: CASSYRGTAFYGYTF.

The V call is TRBV4-2, the J call TRBJ1-1; D is possibly TRBD1 (5 bases). The CDR3 has 15 amino acids. Germline values: CDR1 LGHNA, CDR2 YNFKEQ. The V and J ends lost 2 bases and 5 bases respectively, with 15 bases between them. CDR3 protein: CASSQPPSGGTEAFF. CDR3 nucleotide sequence: TGTGCCAGCAGCCAACCTCCCTCCGGGGGGACTGAAGCTTTCTTT.

The J gene is TRBJ1-2, the V gene TRBV3-1 (or the pseudogene TRBV3-2); D possibly corresponds to TRBD1 (5 bases). CDR3 length equals 18 residues. Germline V gene lookup returns CDR1 LGHDT and CDR2 YNNKEL (reference sequence). Trimming took 6 bases from V and 8 from J, leaving 31 bases between them. As DNA, the CDR3 is TGTGCCAGCAGTTCACCTGGGGCTCCCGGGCCCCCTGGCGAAGGCTACACCTTC. Translating gives CASSSPGAPGPPGEGYTF.

This chain uses TRBV10-3 with TRBJ1-6, with 8 bases identical to TRBD1. CDR3 length equals 14 residues. J gave up 8 bases and V 4 bases, and 4 bases lay outside the gene matches. Germline V gives CDR1 ENHRY, CDR2 SYGVKD. CDR3 in amino acids: CAISGTGWDSPLHF. In DNA form, the CDR3 reads TGTGCCATCAGTGGGACAGGGTGGGATTCACCCCTCCACTTT.

The chain links TRBV3-1 (or the pseudogene TRBV3-2) to TRBJ2-3; 8 nucleotides line up with TRBD1. The CDR3 runs to 15 residues. J gave up 6 bases and V 2 bases, and 7 bases lay outside the gene matches. Germline values: CDR1 LGHDT, CDR2 YNNKEL (reference sequence). CDR3 loop: CASSQMDRDADTQYF. Here the CDR3 DNA reads TGTGCCAGCAGCCAAATGGACAGGGACGCCGATACGCAGTATTTT.

The chain uses TRBV9 and TRBJ2-2, with TRBD1 matching 10 bases. Germline V lookup: CDR1 SGDLS, CDR2 YYNGEE. Trimming at V came to 4 bases and at J to 3 bases, leaving 3 bases not matched to a gene. The CDR3 is 15 residues long. In DNA form, the CDR3 reads TGTGCCAGCAGCAGACAGGGGGCGTACACCGGGGAGCTGTTTTTT. The encoded protein is CASSRQGAYTGELFF.

This rearrangement joins TRBV2 to TRBJ1-4, with 7 positions matching TRBD1. V gave up 5 bases and J gave up 7 bases; unmatched junction bases: 7. CDR1 is SNHLY and CDR2 is FYNNEI in the germline V gene. The CDR3 spans 14 residues. For the CDR3, the DNA is TGTGCCAGCAGTAGACAGGGAATGGGTGAAAAACTGTTTTTT. Encoded protein: CASSRQGMGEKLFF.